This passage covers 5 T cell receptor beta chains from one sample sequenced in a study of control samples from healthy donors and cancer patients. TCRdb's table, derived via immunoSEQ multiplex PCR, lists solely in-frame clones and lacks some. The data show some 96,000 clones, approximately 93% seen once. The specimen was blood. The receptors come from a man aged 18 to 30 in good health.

Written as DNA, the CDR3 is TGTGCCAGCAGCCCCGGGGGGGGCCATGAGCAGTTCTTC. Translated: CASSPGGGHEQFF. This sequence joins TRBV12-3 or TRBV12-4 and TRBJ2-1, with 8 bases that match TRBD2. This CDR3 is 13 amino acids long. V lost 6 bases, J lost 8 bases, and 6 bases stayed unmatched.

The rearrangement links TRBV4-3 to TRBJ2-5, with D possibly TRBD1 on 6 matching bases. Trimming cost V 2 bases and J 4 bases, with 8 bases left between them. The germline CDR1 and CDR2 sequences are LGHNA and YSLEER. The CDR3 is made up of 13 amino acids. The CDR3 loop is CASSQTGRETQYF. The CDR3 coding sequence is TGCGCCAGCAGCCAAACAGGGAGAGAGACCCAGTACTTC.

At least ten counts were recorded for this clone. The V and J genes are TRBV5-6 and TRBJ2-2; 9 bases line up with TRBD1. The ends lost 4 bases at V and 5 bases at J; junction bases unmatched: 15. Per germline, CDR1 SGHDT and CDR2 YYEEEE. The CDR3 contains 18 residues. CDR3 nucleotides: TGTGCCAGCAGCCCAACAGGGGGCCCAATTCTTTTTACCGGGGAGCTGTTTTTT. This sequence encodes CASSPTGGPILFTGELFF.

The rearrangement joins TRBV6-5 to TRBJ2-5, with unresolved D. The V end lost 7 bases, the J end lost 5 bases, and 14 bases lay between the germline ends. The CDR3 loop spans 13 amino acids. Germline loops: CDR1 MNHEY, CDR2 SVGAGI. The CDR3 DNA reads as TGTGCCAGCACCCCTGGGCGATGGGAGACCCAGTACTTC. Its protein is CASTPGRWETQYF.

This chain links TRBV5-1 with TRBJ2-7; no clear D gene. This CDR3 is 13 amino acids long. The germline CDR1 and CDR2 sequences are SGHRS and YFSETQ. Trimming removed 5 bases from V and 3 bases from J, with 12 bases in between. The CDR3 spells CASRSLSDYEQYF. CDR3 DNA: TGCGCCAGCAGGTCTCTGAGCGACTACGAGCAGTACTTC.